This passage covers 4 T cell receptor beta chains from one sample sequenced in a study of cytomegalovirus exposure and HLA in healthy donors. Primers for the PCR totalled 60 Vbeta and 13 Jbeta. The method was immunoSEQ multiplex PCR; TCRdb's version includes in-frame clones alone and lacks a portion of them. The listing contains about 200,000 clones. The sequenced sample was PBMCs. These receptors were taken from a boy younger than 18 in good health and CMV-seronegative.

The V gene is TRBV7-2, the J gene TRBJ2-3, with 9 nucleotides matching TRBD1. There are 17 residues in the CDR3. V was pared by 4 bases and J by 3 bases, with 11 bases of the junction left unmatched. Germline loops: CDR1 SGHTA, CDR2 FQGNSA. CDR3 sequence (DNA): TGTGCCAGCAGCTGGGGGAGAGGGGACAGGGTGACAGATACGCAGTATTTT. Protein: CASSWGRGDRVTDTQYF.

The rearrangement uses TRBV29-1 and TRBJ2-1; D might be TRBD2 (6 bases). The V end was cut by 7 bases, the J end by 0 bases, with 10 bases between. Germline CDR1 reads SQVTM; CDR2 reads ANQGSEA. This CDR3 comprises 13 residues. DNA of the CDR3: TGCAGCGCCGGGAGTCGCTCCTACAATGAGCAGTTCTTC. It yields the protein CSAGSRSYNEQFF.

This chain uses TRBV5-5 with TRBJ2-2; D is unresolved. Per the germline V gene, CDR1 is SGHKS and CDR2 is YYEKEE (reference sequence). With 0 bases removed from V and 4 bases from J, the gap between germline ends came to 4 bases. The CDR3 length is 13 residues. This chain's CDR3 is CASSLGGTGELFF. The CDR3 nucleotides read TGTGCCAGCAGCTTGGGCGGCACCGGGGAGCTGTTTTTT.

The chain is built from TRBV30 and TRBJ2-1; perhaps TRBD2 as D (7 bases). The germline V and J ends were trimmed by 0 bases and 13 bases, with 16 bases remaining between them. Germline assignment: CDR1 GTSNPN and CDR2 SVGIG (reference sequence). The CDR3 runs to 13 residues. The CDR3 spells CAWSVHSGGGQFF. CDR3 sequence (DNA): TGTGCCTGGAGTGTCCATTCGGGCGGGGGCCAGTTCTTC.